The 20 T cell receptor beta chains given below trace back to one sample, sequenced in a study of blood T cell repertoires in COVID-19. The method was immunoSEQ multiplex PCR; TCRdb's version includes in-frame clones alone and lacks a portion of them. The sample has around 310,000 clones; 70% to 90% are singletons. Material for sequencing was PBMCs or T cells enriched from blood (not recorded which). These receptors originate from a middle-aged woman who had recovered from COVID-19.

This rearrangement joins TRBV4-3 to TRBJ2-1; 9 positions match TRBD2. Germline V gene lookup returns CDR1 LGHNA and CDR2 YSLEER. V dropped 4 bases and J dropped 5; count of bases not matched to a gene: 15. This CDR3 spans 18 amino acids. CDR3 nucleotide sequence: TGCGCCAGCAGCCTCTCTAGAGGGTCTAGCGGGGATGACAATGAGCAGTTCTTC. Encoded protein: CASSLSRGSSGDDNEQFF.

The chain links TRBV7-2 to TRBJ2-7, with 9 positions matching TRBD2. CDR1 and CDR2 (germline): SGHTA, FQGNSA. The CDR3 totals 16 residues. J was trimmed by 1 base and V by 1 base; bases with no gene match: 5. This CDR3 is CASSLVGSGSSYEQYF. In DNA form, the CDR3 reads TGTGCCAGCAGCTTAGTTGGTAGCGGGAGTTCCTACGAGCAGTACTTC.

The chain carries TRBV13 and TRBJ1-2, with 7 bases identical to TRBD1. This CDR3 is 16 amino acids long. Germline V gives CDR1 PRHDT, CDR2 FYEKMQ (reference sequence). Trimming cost V 2 bases and J 4 bases; bases outside gene matches: 10. CDR3 DNA: TGTGCCAGCAGCTTAAGGGGGCAGGGGCAGATCTATGGCTACACCTTC. Translation gives CASSLRGQGQIYGYTF. The variable domain in full, completed from reference TRBV13 and TRBJ1-2, reads AAGVIQSPRHLIKEKRETATLKCYPIPRHDTVYWYQQGPGQDPQFLISFYEKMQSDKGSIPDRFSAQQFSDYHSELNMSSLELGDSALYFCASSLRGQGQIYGYTFGSGTRLTVV.

CDR3 sequence reads: CSAASGTGGETQYF. CDR3 in DNA: TGCAGCGCCGCCAGCGGGACAGGGGGGGAGACCCAGTACTTC. The chain recombines TRBV29-1 with TRBJ2-5; TRBD1 aligns across 11 bases. This CDR3 has 14 residues. The trim removed 7 bases at V and 5 bases at J, leaving 9 bases unmatched. CDR1 and CDR2 from the germline V gene are SQVTM and ANQGSEA.

The V and J genes are TRBV5-6 and TRBJ2-3; 9 nucleotides match TRBD2. Losses at the gene ends were 0 bases for V and 6 bases for J; bases not matched to a gene: 5. Germline assignment: CDR1 SGHDT and CDR2 YYEEEE. The length of the CDR3 is 15 residues. The chain's CDR3 is CASSLAAGGGDTQYF. The DNA for the CDR3 is TGTGCCAGCAGCTTGGCTGCGGGAGGGGGGGATACGCAGTATTTT.

This rearrangement joins TRBV2 to TRBJ1-1, with 10 bases identical to TRBD1. Germline V gene sequence: CDR1 SNHLY, CDR2 FYNNEI. The CDR3 spans 14 residues. V shed 6 bases, J shed 6 bases, and the junction held 7 bases outside the gene matches. The CDR3: CASRAGQGGAEAFF. CDR3 nucleotides: TGTGCCAGCAGAGCCGGACAGGGGGGAGCTGAAGCTTTCTTT.

The chain employs TRBV7-6 and TRBJ2-1; 10 bases match TRBD2. The CDR3 is made up of 16 amino acids. V trimming: 5 bases; J trimming: 7 bases; junction bases outside the gene matches: 11. CDR1 and CDR2 from the germline V gene are SGHVS and FNYEAQ. As DNA, the CDR3 is TGTGCCAGCAGCACTATCGGGATTAGCGGGAGGAATGAGCAGTTCTTC. This translates into CASSTIGISGRNEQFF.

V usage is TRBV5-1 and J usage is TRBJ1-4; D not resolved. V was trimmed by 1 base and J by 5 bases, leaving 12 bases between them. The germline gives CDR1 SGHRS, CDR2 YFSETQ. This CDR3 has 15 residues. CDR3 nucleotides: TGCGCCAGCAGCTTGCGGGGAAATGAAAATGAAAAACTGTTTTTT. This gives the protein CASSLRGNENEKLFF.

This clone was seen a single time. This chain uses TRBV6-2 or TRBV6-3 with TRBJ2-7; possible D gene TRBD1, 6 bases. Trimming shortened V by 5 bases and J by 11 bases, and 19 bases separated the two germline ends. CDR3 size: 13 residues. Germline lookup yields CDR1 MNHEY and CDR2 SVGEGT. The CDR3 nucleotides read TGTGCCAGCAGTCAAATACGGGACACCCAGGAGTACTTC. Translating gives CASSQIRDTQEYF.

The rearrangement uses TRBV30 and TRBJ2-6; no reliable D call. Germline V lookup: CDR1 GTSNPN, CDR2 SVGIG (reference sequence). The CDR3 sequence is 16 residues long. Trimming cost V 2 bases and J 0 bases, with 11 bases left between them. CDR3 sequence: CAWSPPIISGANVLTF. The CDR3 bases are TGTGCCTGGAGTCCCCCAATCATCTCTGGGGCCAACGTCCTGACTTTC.

This clone was found once. The chain carries TRBV9 and TRBJ2-2; TRBD2 matches at 7 bases. Looked up from germline, CDR1 is SGDLS and CDR2 is YYNGEE. Trimming cost V 4 bases and J 3 bases; bases outside gene matches: 6. The CDR3 is 15 residues long. Here the CDR3 DNA reads TGTGCCAGCAGCCGAAGCGGGGAGTACACCGGGGAGCTGTTTTTT. Translating it yields CASSRSGEYTGELFF.

The V and J genes are TRBV6-5 and TRBJ2-7; possibly TRBD1 for D (5 bases). Germline V gives CDR1 MNHEY, CDR2 SVGAGI. V was clipped by 7 bases and J by 1 base, with 14 bases between them. This CDR3 region has 14 residues. CDR3 in DNA: TGTGCCAGCAACACGCAGGGTGGGTCCTACGAGCAGTACTTC. This encodes CASNTQGGSYEQYF.

The CDR3 sequence is CASSASLGGYNEQFF. The CDR3 DNA reads TGTGCCAGCAGTGCCTCTCTGGGGGGCTACAATGAGCAGTTCTTC. The V gene is TRBV25-1, the J gene TRBJ2-1, with a possible D match to TRBD2 (6 bases). The length of the CDR3 is 15 residues. Germline-derived CDR1 and CDR2 are MGHDK and SYGVNS. V shed 4 bases and J shed 3 bases, with 13 bases lying between them.

The gene calls are TRBV6-5 and TRBJ1-1, with no clear D. The length of the CDR3 is 15 residues. The germline V and J ends were trimmed by 2 bases and 0 bases, with 10 bases remaining between them. CDR1 and CDR2 from the germline V gene are MNHEY and SVGAGI. The CDR3 loop is CASSYPSTLNTEAFF. The CDR3 nucleotides read TGTGCCAGCAGTTACCCTAGTACGCTGAACACTGAAGCTTTCTTT.

This sequence joins TRBV29-1 and TRBJ1-1; 7 nucleotides align to TRBD1. This CDR3 is 13 amino acids long. CDR1 is SQVTM and CDR2 is ANQGSEA in the germline V gene. With 7 bases clipped from V and 3 bases from J, the junction kept 8 bases outside the gene matches. In nucleotides, the CDR3 is TGCAGCGCTGAGGGGGCGAGAGACACTGAAGCTTTCTTT. Protein sequence: CSAEGARDTEAFF.

CDR3 sequence reads: CASSPRGRFPEAFF. CDR3 bases: TGTGCCAGCTCACCCAGGGGGCGATTCCCTGAAGCTTTCTTT. The gene calls are TRBV18 and TRBJ1-1; 8 bases match TRBD1. Germline V gene lookup returns CDR1 KGHSH and CDR2 LQKENI. The CDR3 runs 14 residues. With V trimmed by 3 bases and J by 6 bases, 6 bases remained unmatched. The whole variable domain, filled in from reference TRBV18 and TRBJ1-1, reads NAGVMQNPRHLVRRRGQEARLRCSPMKGHSHVYWYRQLPEEGLKFMVYLQKENIIDESGMPKERFSAEFPKEGPSILRIQQVVRGDSAAYFCASSPRGRFPEAFFGQGTRLTVV.

The rearrangement uses TRBV4-1 and TRBJ2-7; 12 bases fit TRBD1. Germline assignment: CDR1 MGHRA and CDR2 YSYEKL. The length of the CDR3 is 18 residues. Trimming removed 0 bases from V and 7 bases from J; junction bases left unmatched: 13. CDR3 in DNA: TGCGCCAGCAGCCAAGAGCCCCCTCCGGGACAGGGGGCCAGGGAGCAGTACTTC. Translated: CASSQEPPPGQGAREQYF.

CDR3 region: CASSEWGSLSGANVLTF. The CDR3 region has the DNA TGTGCCAGCAGTGAATGGGGCAGTCTCTCTGGGGCCAACGTCCTGACTTTC. The chain is built from TRBV6-1 and TRBJ2-6, with a possible D match to TRBD1 (5 bases). V dropped 2 bases and J dropped 0 bases, with 11 bases sitting between them. This CDR3 comprises 17 residues. CDR1 is MNHNS and CDR2 is SASEGT in the germline V gene.

This clone was found once. The rearrangement links TRBV20-1 to TRBJ1-1, with TRBD1 matching 7 bases. J was trimmed by 5 bases and V by 6 bases; bases with no gene match: 3. Looked up from germline, CDR1 is DFQATT and CDR2 is SNEGSKA (reference sequence). The CDR3 totals 11 residues. CDR3 DNA sequence: TGCAGTGCCATGGACAGGACTGAAGCTTTCTTT. Its protein product is CSAMDRTEAFF.

The rearrangement joins TRBV30 to TRBJ1-5; perhaps TRBD1 as D (6 bases). Germline V gene lookup returns CDR1 GTSNPN and CDR2 SVGIG (reference sequence). Trimming shortened V by 2 bases and J by 0 bases, and 17 bases separated the two germline ends. The CDR3 runs to 17 residues. The CDR3 region has the DNA TGTGCCTGGAGTTCCCCTCAGGGGTTCCTTAGCAATCAGCCCCAGCATTTT. Encoded protein: CAWSSPQGFLSNQPQHF.